A selection of T cell receptor beta chains follows, all from one sample in a study of shared clonotypes between healthy human individuals. TCRdb keeps only in-frame clones here, not all; method: immunoSEQ multiplex PCR. The sample holds some 2.1 million clones; about 95% are singletons and the top ten take approximately 1.2%. Input material: naive CD8+ T cells sorted from blood. Receptor source: a man in his late teens or twenties in good health. CDR3s include the opening cysteine and the closing phenylalanine or tryptophan. A D gene is named only where the DNA matches it firmly. Only part of the rows carry a size: once, few, many, or a class if the clone is expanded.

j_gene | d_gene | v_gene | abundance | CDR3nt | CDR3aa
TRBJ1-1 | NA | TRBV30 | NA | TGTGCCTGGAGTAGCTCAAGGGAAGCTTTCTTT | CAWSSSREAFF
TRBJ2-5 | TRBD1 | TRBV9 | NA | TGTGCCAGCAGCGAGGGACAGGCCCTTCAAGAGACCCAGTACTTC | CASSEGQALQETQYF
TRBJ2-3 | TRBD2 | TRBV9 | NA | TGTGCCAGCAGCGTAGAAGCGGGGGGCTTTTCAGATACGCAGTATTTT | CASSVEAGGFSDTQYF
TRBJ2-4 | NA | TRBV27 | NA | TGTGCCAGCAGCTCCGGGGGTGTTCAGTACTTC | CASSSGGVQYF
TRBJ2-1 | NA | TRBV18 | NA | TGTGCCAGCTCACCACCGTCGGGAGAGGCCTACAATGAGCAGTTCTTC | CASSPPSGEAYNEQFF
TRBJ1-2 | TRBD1 | TRBV19 | NA | TGTGCCAGTAGTATCCGGCCGGGACAGGGGCATGGCTACACCTTC | CASSIRPGQGHGYTF
TRBJ2-7 | TRBD1 | TRBV7-8 | NA | TGTGCCAGCAGCGGGGCAAAGACAGGGGTGAACGAGCAGTACTTC | CASSGAKTGVNEQYF
TRBJ2-2 | TRBD1 | TRBV5-1 | NA | TGCGCCAGCACCGGGACAGGATCGAACACCGGGGAGCTGTTTTTT | CASTGTGSNTGELFF
TRBJ2-1 | NA | TRBV12-5 | NA | TGTGCTAGTGGTTTGGGGCAGGCGGGGGCCCCGGAATCCTACAATGAGCAGTTCTTC | CASGLGQAGAPESYNEQFF
TRBJ1-2 | NA | TRBV5-6 | NA | TGTGCCAGCGAATTCCAGGGAAGTCTCTATGGCTACACCTTC | CASEFQGSLYGYTF
TRBJ2-7 | TRBD2 | TRBV27 | NA | TGTGCCAGCAGTTTATTTGCTAGCGGAGAAAACTACGAGCAGTACTTC | CASSLFASGENYEQYF
TRBJ2-2 | NA | TRBV2 | NA | TGTGCCAGCAGGCTCGGGGGCAGCGGGGAGCTGTTTTTT | CASRLGGSGELFF
TRBJ2-7 | NA | TRBV6-1 | NA | TGTGCCAGCAGTCCATGGGGAGGCGAGCAGTACTTC | CASSPWGGEQYF
TRBJ2-5 | TRBD1 | TRBV5-5 | NA | TGTGCCAGCAGCTGGGGACAGGGGGAAGGAGAGACCCAGTACTTC | CASSWGQGEGETQYF
TRBJ2-2 | NA | TRBV6-1 | NA | TGTGCCAGCAAGGGCGTGACCGGGGAGCTGTTTTTT | CASKGVTGELFF
TRBJ1-2 | NA | TRBV27 | NA | TGTGCCAGCAGTTATCAGTCCCGGGACGTCTATGGCTACACCTTC | CASSYQSRDVYGYTF
TRBJ2-1 | NA | TRBV7-9 | NA | TGTGCCAGCTGCTCATGGGAGGTCAATGAGCAGTTCTTC | CASCSWEVNEQFF
TRBJ2-2 | NA | TRBV27 | NA | TGTGCCAGCAGTTTATCAGGGCCCGGGGAGCTGTTTTTT | CASSLSGPGELFF
TRBJ2-1 | TRBD2 | TRBV9 | NA | TGTGCCAGCAGCCGGGGGCTAGCGGGAGTCAATGAGCAGTTCTTC | CASSRGLAGVNEQFF
TRBJ2-7 | NA | TRBV5-1 | NA | TGCGCCAGCAGCTTGGCCCAAAGCTCCTACGAGCAGTACTTC | CASSLAQSSYEQYF
TRBJ2-1 | NA | TRBV30 | NA | TGTGCCTGGGGGGGTGCCAATGAGCAGTTCTTC | CAWGGANEQFF
TRBJ2-1 | TRBD2 | TRBV6-5 | NA | TGTGCCAGCAGTTATTCTAGCGGGAGTAGCAATGAGCAGTTCTTC | CASSYSSGSSNEQFF
TRBJ2-7 | TRBD2 | TRBV7-2 | NA | TGTGCCAGCAGCCCTACCCGGCTAGCGGGAGTTGAGCAGTACTTC | CASSPTRLAGVEQYF
TRBJ2-4 | NA | TRBV7-6 | NA | TGTGCCAGCAGCTTAGCGATAGGGGACGTTCAGTACTTC | CASSLAIGDVQYF
TRBJ1-2 | NA | TRBV11-1 | NA | TGTGCCAGCAGCTTTGAGTCAGACTATGGCTACACCTTC | CASSFESDYGYTF
TRBJ2-1 | TRBD2 | TRBV7-6 | NA | TGTGCCAGCAGCTTAGAGAACGGGAGGGCCCAGGAGAATGAGCAGTTCTTC | CASSLENGRAQENEQFF
TRBJ2-7 | NA | TRBV27 | NA | TGTGCCAGCAGTTTAAAGCAGATACTTTCCTACGAGCAGTACTTC | CASSLKQILSYEQYF
TRBJ2-7 | TRBD1 | TRBV10-3 | NA | TGTGCCATCAGTGGGGACAGCTCCTACGAGCAGTACTTC | CAISGDSSYEQYF
TRBJ2-7 | NA | TRBV6-1 | NA | TGTGCCAGCAGTGAAGACGGGAGCTACGAGCAGTACTTC | CASSEDGSYEQYF
TRBJ2-2 | TRBD1 | TRBV29-1 | NA | TGCAGCGTTGAACCACAGGGGGTGAACACCGGGGAGCTGTTTTTT | CSVEPQGVNTGELFF
TRBJ2-1 | NA | TRBV9 | NA | TGTGCCAGCAGCGTGTCGGGGGCCGGGAATGAGCAGTTCTTC | CASSVSGAGNEQFF
TRBJ2-6 | NA | TRBV2 | NA | TGTGCCAGCAGTGAAAGGCCAGGCCTTGGGGGGGCCAACGTCCTGACTTTC | CASSERPGLGGANVLTF
TRBJ2-7 | TRBD2 | TRBV4-2 | NA | TGTGCCAGCAGCCACGCGACTAGCGGGGGCGAAGCCCACGAGCAGTACTTC | CASSHATSGGEAHEQYF
TRBJ2-5 | TRBD1 | TRBV11-2 | once | TGTGCCAGCAGCTTAGCGGGGACAGGGGGAACGGAGCAGTACTTC | CASSLAGTGGTEQYF
TRBJ2-5 | NA | TRBV27 | once | TGTGCCAGCAGTTTACTAGGGGGGCAAGAGACCCAGTACTTC | CASSLLGGQETQYF
TRBJ1-1 | NA | TRBV19 | NA | TGTGCCAGTGGACACCCGGGGACCCGCGAAGCTTTCTTT | CASGHPGTREAFF
TRBJ2-1 | TRBD2 | TRBV27 | NA | TGTGCCAGCAGTTGGGGGGGGGTTGGGAATGAGCAGTTCTTC | CASSWGGVGNEQFF
TRBJ1-2 | NA | TRBV5-1 | NA | TGCGCCAGCAGCTTAGGACAGTCGGGCTATGGCTACACCTTC | CASSLGQSGYGYTF
TRBJ2-1 | TRBD2 | TRBV28 | NA | TGTGCCAGCAGTTTATCAGTAGCGGGGAGCTCCTACAATGAGCAGTTCTTC | CASSLSVAGSSYNEQFF
TRBJ1-1 | NA | TRBV29-1 | NA | TGCAGCGTTGTTCCCGGGAATGCTGAAGCTTTCTTT | CSVVPGNAEAFF